Presented here are 21 T cell receptor beta chains from one specimen sequenced in a study of T cells in Graves' hyperthyroidism and ophthalmopathy. RNA transcripts served as the template for amplifying TCR beta CDR3 regions. Primed by the HTBI set, a first-round RT-PCR was run on the TCR CDR3. TCRdb called the multiplex PCR reads again in MiXCR, with one record for every CDR3 protein. The data contain more than 450,000 distinct CDR3 sequences, less than 15% of them singletons. Sequencing was performed on blood. The receptors stem from a middle-aged woman with Graves' hyperthyroidism.

This clonotype was recorded a few times. The V gene is TRBV19, the J gene TRBJ1-1, with unresolved D. CDR3 length equals 14 residues. Germline values: CDR1 LNHDA, CDR2 SQIVND (reference sequence). V was trimmed by 9 bases and J by 0 bases, leaving 14 bases between them. CDR3 in amino acids: CASSTTGLNTEAFF. The DNA for the CDR3 is TGTGCCAGCAGCACGACTGGCTTGAACACTGAAGCTTTCTTT.

This clonotype was observed many times. The DNA for the CDR3 is TGTGCCAGCAGTTTTACCCGGGGGGTAGCGGGAGAAGCCAAAAACATTCAGTACTTC. This codes for CASSFTRGVAGEAKNIQYF. The chain recombines TRBV28 with TRBJ2-4, with 9 bases identical to TRBD2. There are 19 residues in the CDR3. V lost 3 bases and J lost 0; bases outside the gene matches: 12. Per germline, CDR1 MDHEN and CDR2 SYDVKM.

V and J are TRBV29-1 and TRBJ1-2; D gene ambiguous. This CDR3 region has 14 residues. Trimming removed 1 base from V and 0 bases from J, with 9 bases in between. Germline loops: CDR1 SQVTM, CDR2 ANQGSEA. The CDR3 sequence is CSVEGAGPNYGYTF. The CDR3, as DNA: TGCAGCGTTGAAGGGGCAGGACCTAACTATGGCTACACCTTC.

This clonotype was seen at least ten times. The J gene is TRBJ1-1, the V gene TRBV11-2; TRBD1 matches at 9 bases. Trimming took 4 bases from V and 1 from J; bases not matched to a gene: 10. CDR1 and CDR2 (germline): SGHAT, FQNNGV. The CDR3 is 17 amino acids. CDR3 in DNA: TGTGCCAGCAGCTCGGGGACAGGGAGAGGAAGGAACACTGAAGCTTTCTTT. Protein product: CASSSGTGRGRNTEAFF.

At least ten counts were recorded for this clonotype. The chain combines TRBV6-1 with TRBJ2-1; 8 bases map to TRBD2. The CDR3 totals 16 residues. With 5 bases clipped from V and 3 bases from J, the junction kept 9 bases outside the gene matches. The germline V gene has CDR1 MNHNS and CDR2 SASEGT. CDR3 sequence: CASSNSGGTSYNEQFF. The CDR3 nucleotides are TGTGCCAGCAGTAACAGCGGCGGGACTAGCTACAATGAGCAGTTCTTC.

The chain combines TRBV9 with TRBJ2-7, with D perhaps matching TRBD2 (6 bases). The CDR3 length is 14 residues. Looked up from germline, CDR1 is SGDLS and CDR2 is YYNGEE. With 4 bases removed from V and 3 bases from J, the gap between germline ends came to 14 bases. This CDR3 is CASSLGRPGYEQYF. DNA for the CDR3: TGTGCCAGCAGCCTAGGGAGGCCGGGCTACGAGCAGTACTTC.

Comment on this clonotype: This sequence may be a read error, since a much larger clone differs from it by one base. The rearrangement uses TRBV28 and TRBJ2-1; no clear D gene. CDR1 is MDHEN and CDR2 is SYDVKM in the germline V gene. CDR3 size: 13 residues. The CDR3 loop reads CAGSRPSINEQFF. In nucleotides, the CDR3 is TGTGCCGGCAGCCGTCCCTCTATCAATGAGCAGTTCTTC.

This clonotype was counted ten times or more. V and J are TRBV7-3 and TRBJ2-1; 7 bases match TRBD1. The CDR3 is made up of 15 amino acids. Looked up from germline, CDR1 is SGHTA and CDR2 is FQGTGA. The V and J ends lost 0 bases and 5 bases, in that order; junction bases with no gene match: 4. As DNA, the CDR3 is TGTGCCAGCAGCTTAACGGGGACAGACAACAATGAGCAGTTCTTC. This translates into CASSLTGTDNNEQFF.

This clonotype was counted between two and nine times. V usage is TRBV13 and J usage is TRBJ2-3, with 11 bases matching TRBD2. This CDR3 contains 16 residues. The germline V gene encodes CDR1 PRHDT and CDR2 FYEKMQ (reference sequence). J was trimmed by 0 bases and V by 2 bases; bases with no gene match: 1. CDR3 nucleotides: TGTGCCAGCAGCTTAACTAGCGGGGGTAGCACAGATACGCAGTATTTT. It is translated as CASSLTSGGSTDTQYF.

The V and J genes are TRBV12-3 or TRBV12-4 and TRBJ2-4, with TRBD2 identical over 10 bases. CDR3 size: 18 residues. Germline trimming cut 2 bases from V and 1 base from J; bases unmatched to any gene: 8. CDR3 protein: CASSLIGGTSAAKNIQYF. CDR3 in DNA: TGTGCCAGCAGTTTAATAGGTGGGACTAGCGCGGCCAAAAACATTCAGTACTTC.

This chain links TRBV5-4 with TRBJ2-3, with 11 bases matching TRBD1. The CDR3 sequence is 15 residues long. The trim removed 3 bases at V and 4 bases at J, leaving 4 bases unmatched. Germline-derived CDR1 and CDR2 are SGHNT and YYREEE (reference sequence). CDR3 sequence: CASSWRGQGADTQYF. CDR3 bases: TGTGCCAGCAGCTGGAGGGGACAGGGGGCAGATACGCAGTATTTT.

This clonotype was recorded many times. The rearrangement uses TRBV5-6 and TRBJ2-2; D is tentatively TRBD1 or TRBD2 (5 bases each). Looked up from germline, CDR1 is SGHDT and CDR2 is YYEEEE. The CDR3 is 15 residues long. The V end was cut by 3 bases, the J end by 5 bases, with 14 bases between. For the CDR3, the DNA is TGTGCCAGCAGCTACTCGGGACGGTTAACCGGGGAGCTGTTTTTT. Protein product: CASSYSGRLTGELFF.

This sequence joins TRBV12-3 or TRBV12-4 and TRBJ1-5; D uncertain. The CDR3 runs to 16 residues. V was pared by 6 bases and J by 0 bases, with 15 bases between. The CDR3 loop reads CASSHFPQDSNQPQHF. CDR3 bases: TGTGCCAGCAGCCATTTCCCCCAGGATAGCAATCAGCCCCAGCATTTT.

This clonotype has ten or more counts. The genes are TRBV20-1 and TRBJ2-7, with D perhaps matching TRBD2 (6 bases). Germline CDR1 is DFQATT and CDR2 is SNEGSKA (reference sequence). V lost 2 bases to trimming and J lost 2 bases, with 13 bases between them. The CDR3 extends over 14 amino acids. The CDR3 spells CSARPGTRPYEQYF. The CDR3, as DNA: TGCAGTGCTAGACCCGGGACTCGCCCCTACGAGCAGTACTTC.

This clonotype was found many times. V and J are TRBV6-1 and TRBJ2-1, with D perhaps TRBD2 (6 bases). This CDR3 contains 14 residues. Trimming shortened V by 5 bases and J by 2 bases, and 10 bases separated the two germline ends. The germline CDR1 and CDR2 sequences are MNHNS and SASEGT. The CDR3 coding sequence is TGTGCCAGCAGTTATACGGGAGCCTACAATGAGCAGTTCTTC. It is translated as CASSYTGAYNEQFF.

This clonotype occurred many times. This sequence joins TRBV2 and TRBJ2-3; TRBD2 matches at 8 bases. V lost 6 bases, J lost 2 bases, and 7 bases stayed unmatched. The CDR3 loop spans 15 amino acids. Germline assignment: CDR1 SNHLY and CDR2 FYNNEI. The CDR3 reads CASSGLASATDTQYF. The CDR3 nucleotides are TGTGCCAGCAGCGGACTAGCTTCAGCCACAGATACGCAGTATTTT.

In this sample, this clonotype turned up many times. The genes are TRBV20-1 and TRBJ2-7, with 9 bases lining up with TRBD2. The V and J ends lost 2 bases and 4 bases, in that order; junction bases with no gene match: 3. From germline, CDR1 is DFQATT and CDR2 SNEGSKA (reference sequence). CDR3 size: 13 residues. CDR3 sequence (DNA): TGCAGTGCTAGACCTAGCGGGATGTACGAGCAGTACTTC. As protein: CSARPSGMYEQYF.

This clonotype has ten or more counts. V and J are TRBV10-3 and TRBJ2-7; TRBD2 is a possible D gene (5 bases). The length of the CDR3 is 13 residues. Germline assignment: CDR1 ENHRY and CDR2 SYGVKD. Trimming shortened V by 0 bases and J by 7 bases, and 10 bases separated the two germline ends. The DNA for the CDR3 is TGTGCCATCAGTGAGTCGGCGGGTTTGGAGCAGTACTTC. It codes for CAISESAGLEQYF.

This clonotype was found many times. V gene TRBV6-1 combines with J gene TRBJ2-1; 14 positions match TRBD2. The junction had 6 bases not matched to a gene; V was cut back by 5 bases and J by 6 bases. Germline V lookup: CDR1 MNHNS, CDR2 SASEGT. This CDR3 is 16 amino acids long. CDR3 sequence reads: CASSSKTSGRANEQFF. CDR3 sequence (DNA): TGTGCCAGCAGTTCCAAGACTAGCGGGAGGGCCAATGAGCAGTTCTTC.

The chain recombines TRBV30 with TRBJ2-1; D unresolved. V was cut by 0 bases and J by 2 bases, with 5 bases left in between. The germline gives CDR1 GTSNPN, CDR2 SVGIG (reference sequence). The CDR3 covers 13 residues. The CDR3 DNA sequence: TGTGCCTGGAGTGTAGGCCCCTACAATGAGCAGTTCTTC. Translation: CAWSVGPYNEQFF. Based on the CDR3 plus reference TRBV30 and TRBJ2-1, the full variable domain is SQTIHQWPATLVQPVGSPLSLECTVEGTSNPNLYWYRQAAGRGLQLLFYSVGIGQISSEVPQNLSASRPQDRQFILSSKKLLLSDSGFYLCAWSVGPYNEQFFGPGTRLTVL.

This clonotype was picked up a small number of times. V gene TRBV20-1 combines with J gene TRBJ1-1, with D possibly TRBD1 on 6 matching bases. Per the germline V gene, CDR1 is DFQATT and CDR2 is SNEGSKA (reference sequence). The ends were cut back, 3 bases at V and 1 base at J, with 12 bases in the middle. The CDR3 runs 14 residues. The CDR3 DNA reads as TGCAGTGCTAGGGTCCCGGGACAGAACACTGAAGCTTTCTTT. Protein: CSARVPGQNTEAFF.